This T cell receptor (beta chain) originates from a study of OX40 agonist ivuxolimab in advanced cancers. Study-wide background: Dose-escalation subjects each had hepatocellular carcinoma, melanoma, renal cell or head and neck cancer. Of the patients, three showed partial responses, one with hepatocellular carcinoma and two with cutaneous melanoma.

The CDR3 consists of 14 residues. CDR1 and CDR2 from the germline V gene are MDHEN and SYDVKM. With 6 bases removed from V and 2 bases from J, the gap between germline ends came to 10 bases. Using immunoSEQ multiplex PCR, the repertoire was profiled, and TCRdb retains in-frame clones only, with some absent. This sample carries some 67,000 clones, roughly 82% of them seen once, and the ten largest clones take 5.5%. Regarding the study as a whole: With doses of 0.1 to 3.0 mg/kg, CD4+ and CD8+ blood T cells had undergone clonal expansion by week 6. CD4+ T cells averaged fewer expanded clones than CD8+ T cells.

About this clone: Its antigen remains unidentified.

This material consisted of CD4+ or CD8+ T cells sorted from blood, taken in a trial of the OX40 agonist ivuxolimab. The receptor's source is an adult with an advanced solid tumor such as melanoma, head and neck, liver or kidney cancer. The chain links TRBV28 to TRBJ1-4; D remains ambiguous. In nucleotides, the CDR3 is TGTGCCAGCAGCTCTGGAATGACTAATGAAAAACTGTTTTTT. This translates into CASSSGMTNEKLFF.